The 20 T cell receptor beta chains listed next were all sequenced from one sample in a study of OX40 agonist ivuxolimab in advanced cancers. The table came from immunoSEQ multiplex PCR; TCRdb's copy has only in-frame clones and leaves some out. The sample lists tens of thousands of clones, more than 85% occurring once. The starting material was CD4+ or CD8+ T cells sorted from blood, obtained in a trial of the OX40 agonist ivuxolimab. All receptors derive from an adult with an advanced solid tumor such as melanoma, head and neck, liver or kidney cancer.

This rearrangement joins TRBV7-2 to TRBJ2-1; 7 bases line up with TRBD1. Germline CDR1 SGHTA, CDR2 FQGNSA. CDR3 length: 12 amino acids. Trimming cost V 6 bases and J 10 bases; bases outside gene matches: 6. The CDR3 sequence: CASRPGGVEQFF. CDR3 nucleotides: TGTGCCAGCAGACCAGGGGGTGTCGAGCAGTTCTTC.

The rearrangement uses TRBV19 and TRBJ2-6; 7 bases are shared with TRBD1. Trimming removed 2 bases from V and 12 bases from J; junction bases left unmatched: 7. Germline loops: CDR1 LNHDA, CDR2 SQIVND (reference sequence). This CDR3 is built from 14 residues. CDR3 region: CASSITTGPGVLTF. The CDR3 DNA is TGTGCCAGTAGTATAACGACAGGGCCGGGCGTCCTGACTTTC.

This chain links TRBV11-2 with TRBJ2-1, with TRBD2 matching 12 bases. The V gene's germline CDR1 is SGHAT and CDR2 FQNNGV. With 5 bases clipped from V and 6 bases from J, the junction kept 8 bases outside the gene matches. The CDR3 covers 16 residues. The CDR3 DNA sequence: TGTGCCAGCAGCGAACTAGCGGGAGGACCCCCCAATGAGCAGTTCTTC. Its protein is CASSELAGGPPNEQFF.

The J gene is TRBJ1-5, the V gene TRBV27; tentative D call: TRBD1 (5 bases). The V gene's germline CDR1 is MNHEY and CDR2 SMNVEV (reference sequence). The V and J ends lost 5 bases and 7 bases respectively, with 9 bases between them. The CDR3 is 12 residues long. This CDR3 is CASSISGQPQHF. CDR3 coding DNA: TGTGCCAGCAGTATTTCAGGGCAGCCCCAGCATTTT.

Only a few counts were recorded for this clone. V is TRBV27 and J is TRBJ1-5; 10 bases map to TRBD1. Germline V lookup: CDR1 MNHEY, CDR2 SMNVEV (reference sequence). V gave up 5 bases and J gave up 6 bases; unmatched junction bases: 7. The CDR3 spans 15 residues. The CDR3, as DNA: TGTGCCAGCAGTCTTATCCGGGACAGGGGTCAGCCCCAGCATTTT. Protein product: CASSLIRDRGQPQHF.

This sequence joins TRBV19 and TRBJ2-7; possible D gene TRBD2, 5 bases. Trimming took off 5 bases at V and 3 bases at J, with 17 bases between the two ends. The CDR3 totals 15 residues. The germline CDR1 and CDR2 sequences are LNHDA and SQIVND (reference sequence). DNA for the CDR3: TGTGCCAGTAGTCCCGGAGCGGCAGACGTCTACGAGCAGTACTTC. Translated: CASSPGAADVYEQYF.

J is TRBJ2-2 and V is TRBV9, with D hard to call. Trimming took off 3 bases at V and 4 bases at J, with 4 bases between the two ends. Germline assignment: CDR1 SGDLS and CDR2 YYNGEE. The CDR3 sequence is 12 residues long. The CDR3, as DNA: TGTGCCAGCAGCGGGGGCACCGGGGAGCTGTTTTTT. Amino acids: CASSGGTGELFF. The full variable domain, in which reference TRBV9 and TRBJ2-2 provide the parts outside the CDR3, is DSGVTQTPKHLITATGQRVTLRCSPRSGDLSVYWYQQSLDQGLQFLIQYYNGEERAKGNILERFSAQQFPDLHSELNLSSLELGDSALYFCASSGGTGELFFGEGSRLTVL.

This clone is a singleton in its sample. A read error may account for a junction end that differs from germline. The rearrangement links TRBV28 to TRBJ2-3, with 13 bases lining up with TRBD2. This CDR3 has 13 residues. CDR1 MDHEN and CDR2 SYDVKM come from the germline V gene. CDR3 nucleotide sequence: TGTGCCAGCAGTTTTACTAGCGGGGGGGCCAAGGATTTT. This codes for CASSFTSGGAKDF.

The V and J genes are TRBV4-1 and TRBJ2-7, with D uncertain. CDR1 is MGHRA and CDR2 is YSYEKL in the germline V gene. The CDR3 extends over 17 amino acids. Trimming stripped 0 bases from V and 2 bases from J, with 17 bases between. The CDR3 sequence is CASSQEARPDFAYEQYF. The CDR3 DNA is TGCGCCAGCAGCCAAGAGGCCCGACCTGACTTTGCCTACGAGCAGTACTTC.

This clone was seen once. The rearrangement joins TRBV19 to TRBJ1-2; 9 bases fit TRBD1. The CDR3 sequence is 14 residues long. Trimming at V came to 3 bases and at J to 8 bases, leaving 7 bases not matched to a gene. Germline values: CDR1 LNHDA, CDR2 SQIVND (reference sequence). The CDR3 bases are TGTGCCAGTAGTATCATAGGACAGGGGCGAGGCTACACCTTC. This encodes CASSIIGQGRGYTF.

CDR3 sequence: CAISDTGSYEQYF. The CDR3 DNA reads as TGTGCCATCAGTGATACAGGGTCCTACGAGCAGTACTTC. The genes are TRBV10-3 and TRBJ2-7; D perhaps matches TRBD1 (6 bases). The CDR3 has 13 residues. Trimming shortened V by 3 bases and J by 1 base, and 7 bases separated the two germline ends. Looked up from germline, CDR1 is ENHRY and CDR2 is SYGVKD.

The V call is TRBV27, the J call TRBJ2-1; TRBD1 aligns across 9 bases. Germline CDR1 and CDR2: MNHEY and SMNVEV (reference sequence). V was clipped by 4 bases and J by 5 bases; unmatched bases: 3. The CDR3 length is 14 residues. The CDR3 bases are TGTGCCAGCAGTTGGGGACAGGGTCACAATGAGCAGTTCTTC. This translates into CASSWGQGHNEQFF.

This sequence joins TRBV9 and TRBJ2-3; the D gene is possibly TRBD2 (5 bases). V gave up 3 bases and J gave up 4 bases, with 9 bases separating them. This CDR3 has 13 amino acids. Germline V CDR1 and CDR2: SGDLS, YYNGEE. The DNA for the CDR3 is TGTGCCAGCAGCGAGGGAGCGGCAGATACGCAGTATTTT. Its protein is CASSEGAADTQYF. Drawing the rest from reference TRBV9 and TRBJ2-3, the complete variable domain is DSGVTQTPKHLITATGQRVTLRCSPRSGDLSVYWYQQSLDQGLQFLIQYYNGEERAKGNILERFSAQQFPDLHSELNLSSLELGDSALYFCASSEGAADTQYFGPGTRLTVL.

The CDR3 reads CASSIDDRGTTDTQYF. DNA for the CDR3: TGTGCCAGCAGCATCGATGACAGGGGTACAACAGATACGCAGTATTTT. The chain combines TRBV9 with TRBJ2-3; 8 nucleotides agree with TRBD1. With 4 bases clipped from V and 3 bases from J, the junction kept 10 bases outside the gene matches. This CDR3 comprises 16 residues. The germline CDR1 and CDR2 sequences are SGDLS and YYNGEE.

Regarding this clone: A read error may account for a junction end that differs from germline. The chain recombines TRBV5-4 with TRBJ1-2; D is possibly TRBD1 (5 bases). The CDR3 totals 15 residues. The V gene's germline CDR1 is SGHNT and CDR2 YYREEE (reference sequence). The CDR3 nucleotides are TGCGCCAGCAGCCGGGGCGTTTGGCAGCCTTATGGCTACACCTTC. Its translation: CASSRGVWQPYGYTF.

This chain connects TRBV13 to TRBJ1-4, with 7 positions matching TRBD1. CDR3 length equals 14 residues. CDR1 is PRHDT and CDR2 is FYEKMQ in the germline V gene (reference sequence). With 0 bases clipped from V and 7 bases from J, the junction kept 2 bases outside the gene matches. CDR3 coding DNA: TGTGCCAGCAGCTTAGGACAGGGGAGTGAAAAACTGTTTTTT. Amino acids: CASSLGQGSEKLFF. The full variable domain, completed using reference TRBV13 and TRBJ1-4, is AAGVIQSPRHLIKEKRETATLKCYPIPRHDTVYWYQQGPGQDPQFLISFYEKMQSDKGSIPDRFSAQQFSDYHSELNMSSLELGDSALYFCASSLGQGSEKLFFGSGTQLSVL.

J is TRBJ2-7 and V is TRBV30; 8 bases are shared with TRBD2. Germline CDR1 GTSNPN, CDR2 SVGIG (reference sequence). The CDR3 length is 13 residues. The J segment lost 3 bases and the V segment lost 1 base, leaving 2 bases of the junction unmatched. CDR3 in amino acids: CAWSEREGYEQYF. The CDR3 DNA reads TGTGCCTGGAGTGAACGGGAGGGCTACGAGCAGTACTTC.

This chain links TRBV5-6 with TRBJ2-6; D ambiguous. The V gene's germline CDR1 is SGHDT and CDR2 YYEEEE. V shed 3 bases and J shed 2 bases, with 0 bases lying between them. The CDR3 spans 12 residues. The CDR3 protein is CASSSGANVLTF. The DNA of the CDR3 is TGTGCCAGCAGCTCTGGGGCCAACGTCCTGACTTTC.

This clone was seen just once. The chain is built from TRBV19 and TRBJ1-2, with a possible D match to TRBD1 (5 bases). The CDR3 runs to 15 residues. Germline CDR1 LNHDA, CDR2 SQIVND (reference sequence). The V gene lost 1 base and the J gene lost 7 bases, with 16 bases spanning the gap. The CDR3 DNA sequence: TGTGCCAGTAGTATAGGGGGACTCCCTGGATCTGGCTACACCTTC. Translated, it gives CASSIGGLPGSGYTF.

The chain has TRBV15 and TRBJ2-2; D is undetermined. The V end was cut by 8 bases, the J end by 1 base, with 11 bases between. This CDR3 is 14 amino acids long. CDR1 and CDR2 from the germline V gene are LNHNV and YYDKDF (reference sequence). The CDR3 loop reads CATSGILNTGELFF. CDR3 coding DNA: TGTGCCACCTCTGGAATCCTGAACACCGGGGAGCTGTTTTTT.